These T cell receptor beta chains were read from a single sample in a study of blood T cell repertoires in COVID-19. Data came from immunoSEQ multiplex PCR; TCRdb stores just in-frame clones and leaves some out. The sample contains some 40,000 clones, around nine tenths of which appear only once. Sequenced material: peripheral blood. The receptors shown here come from an older man with acute or convalescent COVID-19. Each CDR3 is given with its conserved first and last residue. A D gene is named only where the DNA matches it firmly. Where a row states a size, it is once, few, many or the class of an expanded clone; other rows omit it.

length: 11
V: TRBV29-1
size: NA
D: NA
J: TRBJ1-5
DNA: TGCAGCGTCGGGGGAGAGGGTCCCCAGCATTTT
CDR3: CSVGGEGPQHF

length: 17
V: TRBV19
size: NA
D: TRBD2
J: TRBJ2-7
DNA: TGTGCCAGTAGTATAGGAGGCATTAGCGGGAGCTCCTACGAGCAGTACTTC
CDR3: CASSIGGISGSSYEQYF

length: 15
V: TRBV11-2
size: NA
D: NA
J: TRBJ1-1
DNA: TGTGCCAGCAGCCCGCCGGCACAGGGGAACACTGAAGCTTTCTTT
CDR3: CASSPPAQGNTEAFF

length: 18
V: TRBV15
size: NA
D: TRBD1
J: TRBJ1-5
DNA: TGTGCCACCAGCAGAAGAGACAGGGCGTCAGGAAGCAATCAGCCCCAGCATTTT
CDR3: CATSRRDRASGSNQPQHF

length: 13
V: TRBV28
size: NA
D: NA
J: TRBJ1-1
DNA: TGTGCCAGCAACCCCGGGGTGAGCACTGAAGCTTTCTTT
CDR3: CASNPGVSTEAFF

length: 15
V: TRBV7-3
size: NA
D: NA
J: TRBJ2-1
DNA: TGTGCCAGCAGCCCCGGACTACCCTCATACAATGAGCAGTTCTTC
CDR3: CASSPGLPSYNEQFF

length: 15
V: TRBV7-2
size: NA
D: TRBD1
J: TRBJ2-7
DNA: TGTGCCAGCAGTCGACGACAGGGGGCTGAGTACGAGCAGTACTTC
CDR3: CASSRRQGAEYEQYF

length: 14
V: TRBV19
size: NA
D: TRBD2
J: TRBJ2-1
DNA: TGTGCCAGTAGTCGGGTAGCGGGAGCCGATGAGCAGTTCTTC
CDR3: CASSRVAGADEQFF

length: 15
V: TRBV19
size: once
D: TRBD1
J: TRBJ1-5
DNA: TGTGCCAGTAGTAGACAGGGTTCGGGCAATCAGCCCCAGCATTTT
CDR3: CASSRQGSGNQPQHF

length: 17
V: TRBV6-6
size: NA
D: TRBD2
J: TRBJ2-1
DNA: TGTGCCAGCAGTCTAACTCCTCTTCAGCGGGAGTACAATGAGCAGTTCTTC
CDR3: CASSLTPLQREYNEQFF

length: 14
V: TRBV11-2
size: NA
D: NA
J: TRBJ1-1
DNA: TGTGCCAGCAGCTCCGCCCCCCCCGGGACTGAAGCTTTCTTT
CDR3: CASSSAPPGTEAFF

length: 15
V: TRBV28
size: NA
D: TRBD1
J: TRBJ2-5
DNA: TGTGCCAGCAGTTTAAGGACAGGGGTCCCGGGGACCCAGTACTTC
CDR3: CASSLRTGVPGTQYF

length: 14
V: TRBV5-4
size: NA
D: TRBD1
J: TRBJ2-5
DNA: TGTGCCAGCAGCTCACAAGGGGGCGCGGAGACCCAGTACTTC
CDR3: CASSSQGGAETQYF

length: 16
V: TRBV7-2
size: NA
D: TRBD2
J: TRBJ2-7
DNA: TGTGCCAGCAGCTTGAGTATAGCGGGAGCAACCTACGAGCAGTACTTC
CDR3: CASSLSIAGATYEQYF

length: 16
V: TRBV28
size: NA
D: TRBD1
J: TRBJ2-7
DNA: TGTGCCAGCAGGAAAGGACAGGCGTACACTTCCTACGAGCAGTACTTC
CDR3: CASRKGQAYTSYEQYF

length: 15
V: TRBV5-1
size: NA
D: TRBD2
J: TRBJ2-7
DNA: TGCGCCAGCAGCTTCGGACTAGCGGACACCTACGAGCAGTACTTC
CDR3: CASSFGLADTYEQYF

length: 16
V: TRBV5-4
size: NA
D: TRBD1
J: TRBJ2-1
DNA: TGTGCCAGCAGCTTGGCCGGGACAGCGCCTTACAATGAGCAGTTCTTC
CDR3: CASSLAGTAPYNEQFF

length: 14
V: TRBV27
size: NA
D: TRBD1
J: TRBJ1-2
DNA: TGTGCCAGCAGTTTAGGGGGACAGCCTTATGGCTACACCTTC
CDR3: CASSLGGQPYGYTF

length: 14
V: TRBV2
size: NA
D: NA
J: TRBJ2-5
DNA: TGTGCCAGCAGTGGAAGACAGGCCCAAGAGACCCAGTACTTC
CDR3: CASSGRQAQETQYF

length: 15
V: TRBV28
size: once
D: TRBD1
J: TRBJ1-6
DNA: TGTGCCAGCAGGGGGGGACAGATTTATAATTCACCCCTCCACTTT
CDR3: CASRGGQIYNSPLHF

length: 13
V: TRBV7-3
size: NA
D: NA
J: TRBJ1-1
DNA: TGTGCCAGCAGCTTCGGACAGTCCGCTGAAGCTTTCTTT
CDR3: CASSFGQSAEAFF

length: 17
V: TRBV9
size: NA
D: TRBD2
J: TRBJ2-1
DNA: TGTGCCAGCAGCGTAAGGTCTAGCGGGAGTGAGTTCAATGAGCAGTTCTTC
CDR3: CASSVRSSGSEFNEQFF

length: 15
V: TRBV7-2
size: NA
D: TRBD2
J: TRBJ2-1
DNA: TGTGCCAGCGGGACTAGCGGACCCAGCTACAATGAGCAGTTCTTC
CDR3: CASGTSGPSYNEQFF

length: 14
V: TRBV19
size: NA
D: TRBD1
J: TRBJ1-4
DNA: TGTGCCAGTACCATGACAGGGGGTGATGAAAAACTGTTTTTT
CDR3: CASTMTGGDEKLFF

length: 15
V: TRBV28
size: NA
D: NA
J: TRBJ1-1
DNA: TGTGCCAGCAGCCCCCCCGACAGGTCCTACACTGAAGCTTTCTTT
CDR3: CASSPPDRSYTEAFF

length: 14
V: TRBV4-1
size: NA
D: TRBD1
J: TRBJ1-2
DNA: TGCGCCAGCAGCCAAGAGGACAGGGTCTATGGCTACACCTTC
CDR3: CASSQEDRVYGYTF

length: 16
V: TRBV5-6
size: few
D: TRBD2
J: TRBJ2-5
DNA: TGTGCCAGCAGCTCCAGGCTAGCGGGAGTGGCAGAGACCCAGTACTTC
CDR3: CASSSRLAGVAETQYF

length: 15
V: TRBV5-4
size: NA
D: NA
J: TRBJ2-5
DNA: TGTGCCAGCAGCTTGCCCGGACAGGGAGGGGAGACCCAGTACTTC
CDR3: CASSLPGQGGETQYF

length: 12
V: TRBV28
size: NA
D: NA
J: TRBJ1-2
DNA: TGTGCCAGCAGTTTATCAGGCTATGGCTACACCTTC
CDR3: CASSLSGYGYTF

length: 14
V: TRBV2
size: NA
D: NA
J: TRBJ2-1
DNA: TGTGCCAGCACCCGACAAAGCTCCTACAATGAGCAGTTCTTC
CDR3: CASTRQSSYNEQFF

length: 12
V: TRBV5-6
size: NA
D: NA
J: TRBJ2-1
DNA: TGTGCCAGCAGCCCCGCAGGTCATGAGCAGTTCTTC
CDR3: CASSPAGHEQFF

length: 16
V: TRBV4-3
size: medium-sized
D: TRBD2
J: TRBJ2-5
DNA: TGCGCCAGCAGCCAAGCTGAGGCTAGCGGGACGGAGACCCAGTACTTC
CDR3: CASSQAEASGTETQYF

length: 14
V: TRBV10-2
size: NA
D: NA
J: TRBJ1-3
DNA: TGCGCCAGCAGTCCCCAGACAGGAGGAAACACCATATATTTT
CDR3: CASSPQTGGNTIYF

length: 14
V: TRBV5-1
size: NA
D: NA
J: TRBJ1-2
DNA: TGCGCCAGCAGCTCAACGACAGCTAACTATGGCTACACCTTC
CDR3: CASSSTTANYGYTF

length: 14
V: TRBV7-2
size: NA
D: TRBD1
J: TRBJ1-6
DNA: TGTGCCAGCAGCTCACAGGGGTTCAATTCACCCCTCCACTTT
CDR3: CASSSQGFNSPLHF

length: 15
V: TRBV19
size: NA
D: NA
J: TRBJ2-2
DNA: TGTGCCAGTAGTTTGGGGGGTGCGAGGACCGGGGAGCTGTTTTTT
CDR3: CASSLGGARTGELFF